This TCR beta chain was sequenced for a study of blood T cells in healthy people across ages. Overall study findings and caveats: Possibly confounding the expanded clonotype changes was the fact that donor CMV status was unknown.

This CDR3 is 12 amino acids long. The germline V gene encodes CDR1 SEHNR and CDR2 FQNEAQ (reference sequence). V dropped 2 bases and J dropped 3 bases, with 4 bases sitting between them. About this clonotype: The antigen is undetermined.

Combining a sample-barcoded 5' primer with a J-beta primer mix, a second PCR ran for 7 to 11 cycles. Each CDR3 protein is one row after TCRdb ran MiXCR on the 5' RACE reads. Here the sample spans roughly 700,000 distinct CDR3 sequences, approximately 50% being singletons. Every participating donor contributed about 10 milliliters of peripheral blood through a draw. The receptor comes from a woman aged 55-70 years in good health. This chain links TRBV7-9 with TRBJ1-1, with unresolved D. Input material: blood. This chain's CDR3 is CASSLLHTEAFF. In nucleotides, the CDR3 is TGTGCCAGCAGCTTATTACACACTGAAGCTTTCTTT.